Many counts were recorded for the clone carrying this TCR beta chain. The antigen is undetermined. TCRdb reanalysed the reads using MiXCR and keeps one entry per CDR3 protein. The table shows roughly 180,000 distinct CDR3 sequences, with 28% occurring only once. The entry originates in a study of T cell repertoires in cytomegalovirus infection. The study, taken as a whole, reports: The study found HLA-C-restricted CMV-specific TCR beta clonotypes dominating the ex vivo response. The study identified carriers of CMV plus the relevant HLA from cumulative public TCR beta family frequency.

The TCR comes from a human donor in good health (CMV status not recorded). Some clones in this sample may be carry-over from other donors' samples. The specimen was PBMCs.

The CDR3 bases are TGTGCCAGCAGTTTCGGGCCAGATACGCAGTATTTT. Translating gives CASSFGPDTQYF. V is TRBV12-3 or TRBV12-4 and J is TRBJ2-3; D call uncertain. The CDR3 runs 12 residues. Trimming removed 3 bases from V and 4 bases from J, with 5 bases in between.